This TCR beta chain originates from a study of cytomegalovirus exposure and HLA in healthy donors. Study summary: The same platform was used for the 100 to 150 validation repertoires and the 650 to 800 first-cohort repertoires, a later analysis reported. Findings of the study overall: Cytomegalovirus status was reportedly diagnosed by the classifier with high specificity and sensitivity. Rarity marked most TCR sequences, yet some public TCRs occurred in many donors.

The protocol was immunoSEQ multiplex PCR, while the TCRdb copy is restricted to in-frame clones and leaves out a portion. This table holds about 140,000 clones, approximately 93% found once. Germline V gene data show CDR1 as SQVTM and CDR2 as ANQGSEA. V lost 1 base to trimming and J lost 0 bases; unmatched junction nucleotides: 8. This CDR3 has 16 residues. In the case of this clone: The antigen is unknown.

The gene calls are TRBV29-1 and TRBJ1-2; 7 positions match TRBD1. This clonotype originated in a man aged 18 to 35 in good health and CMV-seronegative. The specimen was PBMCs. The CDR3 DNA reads TGCAGCGTTGAAGGGGTCAGGGGGGAAACTAACTATGGCTACACCTTC. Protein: CSVEGVRGETNYGYTF.